The entry below describes one T cell receptor (beta chain). Trimming at V came to 6 bases and at J to 8 bases, leaving 2 bases not matched to a gene. Per the germline V gene, CDR1 is WNHNN and CDR2 is SYGVQD (reference sequence). CDR3 length: 12 amino acids. Seattle-derived patients entered the study during active infection and were followed longitudinally. The data were taken from a study of blood T cell repertoires in COVID-19. At the level of the study: The cDNA or gDNA used as material had been derived from T cells, B-cell-depleted T cells, or PBMCs.

Method: immunoSEQ multiplex PCR; TCRdb's copy keeps in-frame clones and lacks some. Among 130,000 or so clones, about four fifths were seen once, and the ten largest hold 8.9%. The specimen sequenced was peripheral blood. This receptor was identified in a man aged 25 to 40 with COVID-19, enrolled during active disease. This sequence joins TRBV10-1 and TRBJ2-1; 9 bases match TRBD1. CDR3 coding DNA: TGCGCCAGCAGCGGGACAGGGTATGAGCAGTTCTTC. Translating it yields CASSGTGYEQFF.